Shown below are 16 T cell receptor beta chains from a single sample sequenced in a study of blood T cells in healthy people across ages. A second PCR, run for roughly 7 to 11 cycles, used a sample-barcoded 5' primer plus a J-beta primer mix. One entry per CDR3 protein, called by TCRdb with MiXCR from the 5' RACE reads. The sample lists about 1.1 million distinct CDR3 sequences, under 40% occurring once. The sample consisted of blood. The receptors shown here come from a man between 18 and 35 years old in good health.

The chain uses TRBV27 and TRBJ2-6; D call uncertain. Germline V lookup: CDR1 MNHEY, CDR2 SMNVEV (reference sequence). V was pared by 5 bases and J by 0 bases, with 8 bases between. The CDR3 spans 15 residues. CDR3: CASSRTDSGANVLTF. The CDR3 region has the DNA TGTGCCAGCAGTAGAACAGACTCTGGGGCCAACGTCCTGACTTTC.

Concerning this clonotype itself: Relative to the germline gene, one junction end is altered; a read error may explain this. The rearrangement uses TRBV20-1 and TRBJ1-2; possibly TRBD1 for D (5 bases). The germline gives CDR1 DFQATT, CDR2 SNEGSKA (reference sequence). This CDR3 comprises 17 residues. CDR3 residues: CSVRGGVQDPHNDGYTF. Here the CDR3 DNA reads TGCAGTGTCCGGGGGGGGGTGCAGGACCCCCATAACGATGGCTACACCTTC.

This clonotype was picked up a small number of times. The chain recombines TRBV7-6 with TRBJ2-3; D may match TRBD1 or TRBD2 (5 bases each). The V end was cut by 5 bases, the J end by 2 bases, with 14 bases between. Germline CDR1 reads SGHVS; CDR2 reads FNYEAQ. CDR3 size: 15 residues. CDR3 in amino acids: CASSVGGGNTDTQYF. The CDR3 nucleotides read TGTGCCAGCAGCGTCGGTGGGGGTAACACAGATACGCAGTATTTT.

This clonotype has only a few counts. This chain links TRBV27 with TRBJ2-1; D not certain. Trimming removed 3 bases at V and 5 bases at J, with 8 bases between. The CDR3 is 13 amino acids. The germline V gene has CDR1 MNHEY and CDR2 SMNVEV (reference sequence). In nucleotides, the CDR3 is TGTGCCAGCAGTTTGTGGGGTAACAATGAGCAGTTCTTC. Amino acids: CASSLWGNNEQFF.

This chain uses TRBV3-1 with TRBJ2-7, with TRBD2 matching 14 bases. Germline V lookup: CDR1 LGHDT, CDR2 YNNKEL (reference sequence). J was trimmed by 7 bases and V by 2 bases; bases with no gene match: 16. The CDR3 runs 19 residues. The CDR3 sequence: CASSQSPGLAGVMKNEQYF. CDR3 DNA: TGTGCCAGCAGCCAATCACCGGGACTAGCGGGGGTAATGAAGAATGAGCAGTACTTC.

CDR3 sequence reads: CASSKGQGGYGYTF. DNA for the CDR3: TGTGCCAGCAGCAAGGGACAGGGAGGCTATGGCTACACCTTC. The chain has TRBV7-9 and TRBJ1-2; 9 positions match TRBD1. The V segment lost 5 bases and the J segment 4 bases; nucleotides outside the gene matches: 5. The germline gives CDR1 SEHNR, CDR2 FQNEAQ (reference sequence). CDR3 length: 14 residues.

This clonotype was observed a few times. The chain has TRBV28 and TRBJ1-2, with 9 bases aligning to TRBD1. The germline V gene encodes CDR1 MDHEN and CDR2 SYDVKM. The CDR3 sequence is 15 residues long. J lost 8 bases, V lost 4 bases, and 11 bases had no gene match. In nucleotides, the CDR3 is TGTGCCAGCAGTTACCGGGACAGGGATTTGCAGGGCTACACCTTC. Encoded protein: CASSYRDRDLQGYTF.

The chain's CDR3 is CSASRTDQPQHF. DNA for the CDR3: TGCAGTGCTTCAAGGACGGATCAGCCCCAGCATTTT. The chain uses TRBV20-1 and TRBJ1-5; D remains ambiguous. The CDR3 contains 12 residues. CDR1 DFQATT and CDR2 SNEGSKA come from the germline V gene (reference sequence). V was cut by 5 bases and J by 5 bases, with 10 bases left in between.

This clonotype was recorded at least ten times. The chain is built from TRBV6-1 and TRBJ1-1; maybe TRBD1 (6 bases). Between the trimmed V and J ends, which lost 3 bases and 0 bases, there was a span of 8 bases. Germline V gene sequence: CDR1 MNHNS, CDR2 SASEGT. CDR3 size: 14 residues. CDR3 DNA: TGTGCCAGCAGTGATGGGGGGCTGAACACTGAAGCTTTCTTT. Encoded protein: CASSDGGLNTEAFF.

This clonotype was counted between two and nine times. J is TRBJ1-1 and V is TRBV7-8, with no clear D. The CDR3 covers 14 residues. Trimming removed 1 base from V and 4 bases from J, with 10 bases in between. The germline gives CDR1 SGHVS, CDR2 FQNEAQ. CDR3 nucleotides: TGTGCCAGCAGCTTAGGGGCTCTTGGCACTGAAGCTTTCTTT. It codes for CASSLGALGTEAFF. Combining the CDR3 with reference TRBV7-8 and TRBJ1-1 gives the whole variable domain GAGVSQSPRYKVAKRGQDVALRCDPISGHVSLFWYQQALGQGPEFLTYFQNEAQLDKSGLPSDRFFAERPEGSVSTLKIQRTQQEDSAVYLCASSLGALGTEAFFGQGTRLTVV.

This chain connects TRBV6-1 to TRBJ1-6; TRBD1 is a possible D gene (6 bases). Germline assignment: CDR1 MNHNS and CDR2 SASEGT. The V end lost 6 bases, the J end lost 0 bases, and 18 bases lay between the germline ends. The CDR3 contains 18 residues. CDR3 loop: CASSPRGKDTSYNSPLHF. The CDR3 coding sequence is TGTGCCAGCAGCCCCAGGGGAAAGGACACCTCCTATAATTCACCCCTCCACTTT.

The chain combines TRBV18 with TRBJ2-3; D is perhaps TRBD2 (6 bases). The CDR3 is made up of 15 amino acids. Per the germline V gene, CDR1 is KGHSH and CDR2 is LQKENI. Trimming shortened V by 3 bases and J by 2 bases, and 12 bases separated the two germline ends. The CDR3 nucleotides are TGTGCCAGCTCACCTAAGACGGGACTCACAGATACGCAGTATTTT. This gives the protein CASSPKTGLTDTQYF.

The chain recombines TRBV6-5 with TRBJ1-2; D remains ambiguous. The CDR3 runs 12 residues. Deletions cut 6 bases from V and 4 bases from J, with 9 bases between. Per the germline V gene, CDR1 is MNHEY and CDR2 is SVGAGI. Here the CDR3 DNA reads TGTGCCAGCAGGGGAAGGAGCTATGGCTACACCTTC. Amino acid sequence: CASRGRSYGYTF.

CDR3 nucleotides: TGCAGTGTGGGCAGGGAAGCGACCGGGGAGCTGTTTTTT. This gives the protein CSVGREATGELFF. The V and J genes are TRBV20-1 and TRBJ2-2, with a possible D match to TRBD1 (5 bases). Germline values: CDR1 DFQATT, CDR2 SNEGSKA (reference sequence). V shed 7 bases and J shed 5 bases, with 14 bases lying between them. This CDR3 has 13 residues.

V usage is TRBV3-1 and J usage is TRBJ2-1; TRBD1 agrees at 8 bases. V trimming: 4 bases; J trimming: 7 bases; junction bases outside the gene matches: 9. Per germline, CDR1 LGHDT and CDR2 YNNKEL (reference sequence). The CDR3 sequence is 15 residues long. DNA of the CDR3: TGTGCCAGCAGCCTTCCGATGGACAGGGCTAATGAGCAGTTCTTC. Translated, it gives CASSLPMDRANEQFF.

The chain links TRBV3-1 to TRBJ2-1, with 10 nucleotides matching TRBD2. Germline CDR1 and CDR2: LGHDT and YNNKEL (reference sequence). The CDR3 contains 20 residues. V gave up 1 base and J gave up 3 bases; unmatched junction bases: 15. The CDR3 here is CASSQGGILAGFFSYNEQFF. The CDR3 nucleotides are TGTGCCAGCAGCCAAGGCGGTATACTAGCGGGATTTTTCAGCTACAATGAGCAGTTCTTC.